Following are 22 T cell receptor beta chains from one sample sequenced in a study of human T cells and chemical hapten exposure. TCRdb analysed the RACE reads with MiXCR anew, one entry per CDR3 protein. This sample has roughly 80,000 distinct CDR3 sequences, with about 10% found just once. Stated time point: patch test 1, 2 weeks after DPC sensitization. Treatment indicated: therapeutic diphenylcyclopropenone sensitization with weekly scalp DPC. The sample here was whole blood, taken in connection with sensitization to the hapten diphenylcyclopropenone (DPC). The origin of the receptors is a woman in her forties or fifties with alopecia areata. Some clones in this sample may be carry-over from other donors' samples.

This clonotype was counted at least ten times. The CDR3 nucleotides read TGTGCCAGCAGCTTATTTGAACAGAGTGGTCAGCCCCAGCATTTT. It encodes CASSLFEQSGQPQHF. The chain joins TRBV7-6 to TRBJ1-5, with no clear D. Deletions cut 2 bases from V and 6 bases from J, with 14 bases between. This CDR3 region has 15 residues. Germline lookup yields CDR1 SGHVS and CDR2 FNYEAQ. The whole variable domain, remainder taken from reference TRBV7-6 and TRBJ1-5, is GAGVSQSPRYKVTKRGQDVALRCDPISGHVSLYWYRQALGQGPEFLTYFNYEAQQDKSGLPNDRFSAERPEGSISTLTIQRTEQRDSAMYRCASSLFEQSGQPQHFGDGTRLSIL.

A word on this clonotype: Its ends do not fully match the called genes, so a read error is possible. The CDR3 region is CASTGDPLSSTDAQYF. CDR3 nucleotides: TGTGCCAGTACGGGCGATCCCTTATCTAGCACAGATGCGCAGTATTTT. V gene TRBV19 combines with J gene TRBJ2-3; tentatively, D is TRBD2 (5 bases). Germline V lookup: CDR1 LNHDA, CDR2 SQIVND (reference sequence). The CDR3 loop spans 16 amino acids.

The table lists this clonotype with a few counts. For the CDR3, the DNA is TGTGCCAGCAAGAGGGGACACCACTTGAACACTGAAGCTTTCTTT. It encodes CASKRGHHLNTEAFF. The chain carries TRBV19 and TRBJ1-1; a weak D match, TRBD1 (6 bases). Trimming cost V 9 bases and J 0 bases, with 17 bases left between them. CDR3 length: 15 residues. Germline loops: CDR1 LNHDA, CDR2 SQIVND (reference sequence). Variable domain in full (rest from reference TRBV19 and TRBJ1-1): DGGITQSPKYLFRKEGQNVTLSCEQNLNHDAMYWYRQDPGQGLRLIYYSQIVNDFQKGDIAEGYSVSREKKESFPLTVTSAQKNPTAFYLCASKRGHHLNTEAFFGQGTRLTVV.

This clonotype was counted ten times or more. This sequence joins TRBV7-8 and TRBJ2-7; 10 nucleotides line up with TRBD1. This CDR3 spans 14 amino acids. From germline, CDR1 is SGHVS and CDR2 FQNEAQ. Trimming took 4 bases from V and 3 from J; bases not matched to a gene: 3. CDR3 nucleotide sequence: TGTGCCAGCAGCTCGACAGGGGGCTTCTACGAGCAGTACTTC. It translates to CASSSTGGFYEQYF.

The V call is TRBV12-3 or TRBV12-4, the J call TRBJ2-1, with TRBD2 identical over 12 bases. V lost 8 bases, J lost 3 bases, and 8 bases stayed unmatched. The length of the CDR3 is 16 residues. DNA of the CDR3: TGTGCCAGCCATGGACTAGCGGGAACTGTCTACAATGAGCAGTTCTTC. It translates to CASHGLAGTVYNEQFF.

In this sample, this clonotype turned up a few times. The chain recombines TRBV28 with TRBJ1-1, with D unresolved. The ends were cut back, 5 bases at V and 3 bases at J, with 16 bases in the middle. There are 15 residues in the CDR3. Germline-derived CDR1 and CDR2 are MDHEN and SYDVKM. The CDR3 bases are TGTGCCAGCAGTGCCCCCCGGGTTTATGACACTGAAGCTTTCTTT. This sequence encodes CASSAPRVYDTEAFF. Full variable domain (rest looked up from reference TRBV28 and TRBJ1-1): DVKVTQSSRYLVKRTGEKVFLECVQDMDHENMFWYRQDPGLGLRLIYFSYDVKMKEKGDIPEGYSVSREKKERFSLILESASTNQTSMYLCASSAPRVYDTEAFFGQGTRLTVV.

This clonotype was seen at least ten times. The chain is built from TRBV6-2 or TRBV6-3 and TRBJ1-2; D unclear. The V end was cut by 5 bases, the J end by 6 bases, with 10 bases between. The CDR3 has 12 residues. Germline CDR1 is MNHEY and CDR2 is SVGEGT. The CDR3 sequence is CASSRSPHGYTF. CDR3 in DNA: TGTGCCAGCAGTCGGTCACCTCATGGCTACACCTTC.

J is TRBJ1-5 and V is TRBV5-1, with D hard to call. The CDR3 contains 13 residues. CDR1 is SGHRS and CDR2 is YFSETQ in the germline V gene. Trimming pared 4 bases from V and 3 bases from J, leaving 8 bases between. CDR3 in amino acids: CASSDGHNQPQHF. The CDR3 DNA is TGCGCCAGCAGCGACGGCCACAATCAGCCCCAGCATTTT.

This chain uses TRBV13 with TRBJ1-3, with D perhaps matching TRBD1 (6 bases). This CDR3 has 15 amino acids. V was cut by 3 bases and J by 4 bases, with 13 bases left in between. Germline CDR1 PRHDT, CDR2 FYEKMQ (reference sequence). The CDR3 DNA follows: TGTGCCAGCAGCTTGGCGGCAGGGGCCGGAAACACCATATATTTT. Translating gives CASSLAAGAGNTIYF.

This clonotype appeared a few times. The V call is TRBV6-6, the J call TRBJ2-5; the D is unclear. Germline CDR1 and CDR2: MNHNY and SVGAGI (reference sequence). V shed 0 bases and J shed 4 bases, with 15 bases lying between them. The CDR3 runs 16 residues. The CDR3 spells CASSYSDKGPVETQYF. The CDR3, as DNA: TGTGCCAGCAGTTACTCGGATAAGGGTCCGGTAGAGACCCAGTACTTC.

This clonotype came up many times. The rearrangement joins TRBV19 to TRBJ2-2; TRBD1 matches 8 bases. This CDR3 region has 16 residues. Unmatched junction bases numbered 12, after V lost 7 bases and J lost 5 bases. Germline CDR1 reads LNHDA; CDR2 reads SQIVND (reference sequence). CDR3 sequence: CASNNAGGAVTGELFF. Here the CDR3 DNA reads TGTGCCAGTAACAATGCAGGGGGCGCGGTAACCGGGGAGCTGTTTTTT.

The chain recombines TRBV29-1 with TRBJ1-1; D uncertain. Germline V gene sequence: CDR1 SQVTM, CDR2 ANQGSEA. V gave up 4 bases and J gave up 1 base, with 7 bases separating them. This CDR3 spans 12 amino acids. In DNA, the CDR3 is TGCAGCGTTGCACACACGAACACTGAAGCTTTCTTT. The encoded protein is CSVAHTNTEAFF.

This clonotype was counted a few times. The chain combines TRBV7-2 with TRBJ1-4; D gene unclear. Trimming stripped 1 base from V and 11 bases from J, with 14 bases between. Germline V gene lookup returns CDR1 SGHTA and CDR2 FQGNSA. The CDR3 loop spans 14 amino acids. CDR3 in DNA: TGTGCCAGCAGCTTAGGTTTCAGGACGCCGAAACTGTTTTTT. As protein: CASSLGFRTPKLFF.

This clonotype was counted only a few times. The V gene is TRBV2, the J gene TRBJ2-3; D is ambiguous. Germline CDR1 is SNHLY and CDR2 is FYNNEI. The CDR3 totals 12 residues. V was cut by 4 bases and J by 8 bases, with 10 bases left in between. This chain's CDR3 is CASSGPSGTQYF. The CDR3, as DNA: TGTGCCAGCAGTGGCCCATCGGGTACGCAGTATTTT.

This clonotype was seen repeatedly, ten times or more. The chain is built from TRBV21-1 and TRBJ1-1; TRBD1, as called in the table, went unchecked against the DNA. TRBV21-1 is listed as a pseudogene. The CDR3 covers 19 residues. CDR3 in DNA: TGTGCCAGCAGCAACCTTACGGACAGGCTCGAAGGGTTGAACACTGAAGCTTTCTTT. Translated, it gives CASSNLTDRLEGLNTEAFF.

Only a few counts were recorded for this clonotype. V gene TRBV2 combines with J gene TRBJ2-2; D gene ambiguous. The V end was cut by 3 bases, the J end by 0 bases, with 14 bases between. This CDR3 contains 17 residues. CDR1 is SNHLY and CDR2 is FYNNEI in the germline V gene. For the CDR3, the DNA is TGTGCCAGCAGTGATAAACTGATAGGGCCGAACACCGGGGAGCTGTTTTTT. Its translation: CASSDKLIGPNTGELFF.

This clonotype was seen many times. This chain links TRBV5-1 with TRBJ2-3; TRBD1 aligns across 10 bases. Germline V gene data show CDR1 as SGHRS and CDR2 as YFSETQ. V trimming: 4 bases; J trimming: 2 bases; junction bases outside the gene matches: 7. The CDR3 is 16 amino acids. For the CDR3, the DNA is TGCGCCAGCAGCCAAGGAGACAGGGGGCCCACAGATACGCAGTATTTT. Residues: CASSQGDRGPTDTQYF.

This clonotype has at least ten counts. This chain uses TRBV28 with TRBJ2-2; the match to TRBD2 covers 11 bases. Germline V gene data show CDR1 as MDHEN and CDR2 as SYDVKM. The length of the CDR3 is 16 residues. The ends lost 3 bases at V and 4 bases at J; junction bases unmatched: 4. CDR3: CASSFASGGTTGELFF. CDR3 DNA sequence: TGTGCCAGCAGTTTCGCTAGCGGGGGGACCACCGGGGAGCTGTTTTTT. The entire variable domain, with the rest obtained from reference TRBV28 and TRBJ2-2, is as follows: DVKVTQSSRYLVKRTGEKVFLECVQDMDHENMFWYRQDPGLGLRLIYFSYDVKMKEKGDIPEGYSVSREKKERFSLILESASTNQTSMYLCASSFASGGTTGELFFGEGSRLTVL.

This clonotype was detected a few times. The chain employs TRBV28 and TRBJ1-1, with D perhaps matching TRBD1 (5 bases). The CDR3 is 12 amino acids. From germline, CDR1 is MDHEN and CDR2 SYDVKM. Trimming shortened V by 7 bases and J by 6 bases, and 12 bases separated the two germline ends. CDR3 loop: CASKTGPSEAFF. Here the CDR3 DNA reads TGTGCCAGCAAAACAGGCCCCTCTGAAGCTTTCTTT.

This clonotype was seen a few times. The CDR3 bases are TGCAGCGTTGACACATCACAGGGCTGGGGCTACACCTTC. This sequence encodes CSVDTSQGWGYTF. This chain links TRBV29-1 with TRBJ1-2, with D perhaps matching TRBD1 (6 bases). V was clipped by 3 bases and J by 8 bases, with 16 bases between them. The CDR3 is made up of 13 amino acids. Germline V gives CDR1 SQVTM, CDR2 ANQGSEA. The complete variable domain, with remaining parts taken from reference TRBV29-1 and TRBJ1-2, reads SAVISQKPSRDICQRGTSLTIQCQVDSQVTMMFWYRQQPGQSLTLIATANQGSEATYESGFVIDKFPISRPNLTFSTLTVSNMSPEDSSIYLCSVDTSQGWGYTFGSGTRLTVV.

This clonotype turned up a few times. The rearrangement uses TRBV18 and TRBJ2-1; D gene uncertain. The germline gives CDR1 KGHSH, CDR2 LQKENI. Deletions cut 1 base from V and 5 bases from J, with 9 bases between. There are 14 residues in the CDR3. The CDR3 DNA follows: TGTGCCAGCTCACCACTCCCCCCGAACAATGAGCAGTTCTTC. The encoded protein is CASSPLPPNNEQFF. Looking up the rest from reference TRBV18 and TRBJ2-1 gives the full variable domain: NAGVMQNPRHLVRRRGQEARLRCSPMKGHSHVYWYRQLPEEGLKFMVYLQKENIIDESGMPKERFSAEFPKEGPSILRIQQVVRGDSAAYFCASSPLPPNNEQFFGPGTRLTVL.

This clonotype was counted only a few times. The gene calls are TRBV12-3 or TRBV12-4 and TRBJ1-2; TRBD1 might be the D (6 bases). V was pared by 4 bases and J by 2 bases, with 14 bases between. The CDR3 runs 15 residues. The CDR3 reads CASSSPGHLNYGYTF. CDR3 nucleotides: TGTGCCAGCAGTTCGCCGGGACACCTCAACTATGGCTACACCTTC.